The text below deals with one T cell receptor (beta chain). Its specificity is not known. The data were taken from a study of PD-1 blockade in classical Hodgkin lymphoma. General study results and limits: Patients excluded were those beginning nivolumab under 1 year after ASCT. At C4D1, TCR diversity had climbed significantly for CD4+ cells, though not for CD8+ cells. Prior to therapy, complete responders displayed diversity much like that of newly diagnosed patients.

The method was immunoSEQ multiplex PCR; TCRdb's version includes in-frame clones alone and lacks a portion of them. The table has about 8,200 clones, about 82% seen once; the top ten hold less than 25%. Relapse after autologous stem cell transplantation occurred in every patient, and brentuximab vedotin exposure varied. Thawed PBMCs underwent magnetic negative selection to obtain purified CD8+ T cells. J lost 5 bases, V lost 2 bases, and 5 bases had no gene match. Germline V gene data show CDR1 as MGHRA and CDR2 as YSYEKL. This CDR3 is built from 14 residues. The chain is built from TRBV4-1 and TRBJ2-5; 7 nucleotides agree with TRBD2. This specimen consisted of CD8+ T cells from blood, obtained at baseline. This sequence was found in a human donor with classical Hodgkin lymphoma. CDR3: CASSQPSRGETQYF. The DNA of the CDR3 is TGCGCCAGCAGCCAACCCTCGCGGGGGGAGACCCAGTACTTC.